This T cell receptor beta chain comes out of a study of cytomegalovirus exposure and HLA in healthy donors. The CDR3 spans 13 residues. The ends lost 6 bases at V and 8 bases at J; junction bases unmatched: 5. Germline V gene lookup returns CDR1 MRHNA and CDR2 SNTAGT. As regards this clone: Its specificity is unknown.

A multiplex PCR was run with 60 Vbeta primers and 13 Jbeta primers. Clones were read by immunoSEQ multiplex PCR, and TCRdb kept only the in-frame ones, dropping some. The sample shows 120,000 or so clones, 80% of them seen only once. Overall study results and limits: Most TCR sequences were seen very rarely across donors, but some public TCRs occurred in many.

This clonotype originated in a man younger than 45 in good health and CMV-seronegative. The chain couples TRBV6-4 to TRBJ2-1; TRBD2 matches 9 bases. Sequencing used PBMCs. The CDR3 here is CASSRTSVDEQFF. CDR3 sequence (DNA): TGTGCCAGCAGCCGGACTAGCGTGGATGAGCAGTTCTTC.